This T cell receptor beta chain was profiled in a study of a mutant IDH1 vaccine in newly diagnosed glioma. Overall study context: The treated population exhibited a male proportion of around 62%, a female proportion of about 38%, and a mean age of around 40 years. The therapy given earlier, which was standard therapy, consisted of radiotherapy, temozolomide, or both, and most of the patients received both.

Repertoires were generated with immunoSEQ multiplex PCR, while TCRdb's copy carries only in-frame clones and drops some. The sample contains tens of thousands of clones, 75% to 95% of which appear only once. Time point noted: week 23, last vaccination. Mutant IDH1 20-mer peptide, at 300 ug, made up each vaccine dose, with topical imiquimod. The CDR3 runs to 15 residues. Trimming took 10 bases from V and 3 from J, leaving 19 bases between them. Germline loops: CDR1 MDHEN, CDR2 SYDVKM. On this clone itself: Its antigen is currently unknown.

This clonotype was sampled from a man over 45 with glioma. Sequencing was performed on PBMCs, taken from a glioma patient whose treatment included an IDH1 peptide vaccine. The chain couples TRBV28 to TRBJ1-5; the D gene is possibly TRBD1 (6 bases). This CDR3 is CATKASGAYNQPQHF. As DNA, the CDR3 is TGTGCCACAAAGGCCTCAGGGGCTTACAATCAGCCCCAGCATTTT.